This TCR beta chain was identified in a study of PD-1 blockade in classical Hodgkin lymphoma. Germline V gene data show CDR1 as SGHVS and CDR2 as FNYEAQ. This CDR3 is 16 amino acids long. V lost 1 base and J 1 base, leaving 13 bases between the germline ends. Points on this clone: Antigen: not known.

The study's findings and limits: The causes of the repertoire differences, possibly disease activity or prior therapy, remain undefined. Reports indicated that newly diagnosed patients had lower baseline TCR diversity than healthy donors did. The diversity seen at baseline in complete responders resembled that of newly diagnosed patients.

Noted time point: cycle 4 day 1 (C4D1), after around six weeks of nivolumab. No patient escaped relapse after autologous stem cell transplantation, and brentuximab vedotin exposure varied. Purification of CD4+ T cells from thawed PBMCs was performed via magnetic negative selection. The data were produced by immunoSEQ multiplex PCR, yet TCRdb's version contains in-frame clones alone and is incomplete. The sample holds 25,000 or so clones, more than 80% seen once. The sequence derives from a human donor with classical Hodgkin lymphoma. Sequenced material: CD4+ T cells from blood, taken before the fourth cycle of nivolumab. This rearrangement joins TRBV7-6 to TRBJ1-1; TRBD1 is a possible D gene (6 bases). CDR3 sequence reads: CASSLGGQGTNTEAFF. In DNA, the CDR3 is TGTGCCAGCAGCTTAGGGGGGCAGGGGACGAACACTGAAGCTTTCTTT. The variable domain in full, with the rest retrieved from reference TRBV7-6 and TRBJ1-1, is GAGVSQSPRYKVTKRGQDVALRCDPISGHVSLYWYRQALGQGPEFLTYFNYEAQQDKSGLPNDRFSAERPEGSISTLTIQRTEQRDSAMYRCASSLGGQGTNTEAFFGQGTRLTVV.